This T cell receptor (beta chain) was found in a study of blood T cell repertoires in COVID-19. Study context: Acute and convalescent COVID-19 samples came from the United States, Italy and Spain.

This CDR3 is built from 11 residues. V was cut by 3 bases and J by 14 bases, with 13 bases left in between. From germline, CDR1 is SGHVS and CDR2 FNYEAQ. Original methodology: Scientists estimated how many nucleated cells there were by amplifying reference gene primers. The protocol was immunoSEQ multiplex PCR, while the TCRdb copy is restricted to in-frame clones and leaves out a portion. The D gene and trimming were derived from the DNA, and the V and J assignments and clone size from that table. The sample records roughly 260,000 clones, approximately 79% being singletons. This chain joins TRBV7-6 and TRBJ1-2; maybe TRBD1 (6 bases). Sample: peripheral blood. The TCR originated in a middle-aged woman with active or convalescent COVID-19. CDR3 bases: TGTGCCAGCAGCTTCGGACAGCCCACGACCTTC. Translating gives CASSFGQPTTF.